This record looks at one T cell receptor (beta chain) sequence and its context. The source of the sample is a study of T cell changes during pregnancy in multiple sclerosis. V lost 8 bases to trimming and J lost 8 bases; unmatched junction nucleotides: 10. Germline CDR1 reads SEHNR; CDR2 reads FQNEAQ (reference sequence). The CDR3 has 13 amino acids. Repertoires were generated with immunoSEQ multiplex PCR, while TCRdb's copy carries only in-frame clones and drops some. The table lists 50,000 to 70,000 clones, just under 95% of them singletons. J is TRBJ1-2 and V is TRBV7-9, with TRBD1 identical over 8 bases. The starting material was peripheral blood, obtained in the second trimester of pregnancy. The clonotype originates from a female donor with multiple sclerosis, enrolled in a pregnancy study. The CDR3 DNA reads TGTGCCAGCCCAAACGGACAGGGAGACGGCTACACCTTC. Its translation is CASPNGQGDGYTF.